Each of the 9 T cell receptor beta chains below was sequenced from the same sample in a study of shared T cell receptors in the human thymus. The method was immunoSEQ multiplex PCR; TCRdb's version includes in-frame clones alone and lacks a portion of them. The sample consists of hundreds of thousands of clones, roughly 94% of them appearing once. The source material was thymocytes. Receptors were obtained from a human donor.

The DNA of the CDR3 is TGTGCCAGCAGTGTACAGGGGGCCCTGTACGAGCAGTACTTC. Translation: CASSVQGALYEQYF. The chain combines TRBV27 with TRBJ2-7; 9 nucleotides agree with TRBD1. J was trimmed by 4 bases and V by 5 bases; bases with no gene match: 6. The CDR3 is made up of 14 amino acids. CDR1 is MNHEY and CDR2 is SMNVEV in the germline V gene (reference sequence).

The J gene is TRBJ1-4, the V gene TRBV18, with a possible D match to TRBD1 (5 bases). The CDR3 is 16 residues long. Trimming shortened V by 3 bases and J by 4 bases, and 15 bases separated the two germline ends. Germline-derived CDR1 and CDR2 are KGHSH and LQKENI. CDR3 in amino acids: CASSPRGPANNEKLFF. CDR3 in DNA: TGTGCCAGCTCACCCCGGGGACCCGCAAATAATGAAAAACTGTTTTTT.

The sample holds one count of this clone. J is TRBJ2-1 and V is TRBV27; possibly TRBD2 for D (6 bases). With 2 bases removed from V and 6 bases from J, the gap between germline ends came to 17 bases. From germline, CDR1 is MNHEY and CDR2 SMNVEV (reference sequence). CDR3 length equals 16 residues. The CDR3 nucleotides are TGTGCCAGCAGTTTACCGAGCGGGCCGCGCGGCAATGAGCAGTTCTTC. This encodes CASSLPSGPRGNEQFF.

This chain joins TRBV19 and TRBJ2-7; possible D gene TRBD1, 7 bases. V lost 10 bases and J lost 7, with 20 bases in between. The CDR3 sequence is 13 residues long. CDR1 and CDR2 from the germline V gene are LNHDA and SQIVND (reference sequence). CDR3 sequence (DNA): TGTGCCACCCGCCAAGGGGGCCGGGGGGAGCAGTACTTC. Protein sequence: CATRQGGRGEQYF. Full variable domain (remainder filled in from reference TRBV19 and TRBJ2-7): DGGITQSPKYLFRKEGQNVTLSCEQNLNHDAMYWYRQDPGQGLRLIYYSQIVNDFQKGDIAEGYSVSREKKESFPLTVTSAQKNPTAFYLCATRQGGRGEQYFGPGTRLTVT.

The rearrangement joins TRBV19 to TRBJ2-5, with a weak D call TRBD1 (6 bases). V lost 10 bases to trimming and J lost 2 bases, with 11 bases between them. The CDR3 has 12 residues. Germline-derived CDR1 and CDR2 are LNHDA and SQIVND (reference sequence). In DNA form, the CDR3 reads TGTGCCAAAAAAGGGGGTCAAGAGACCCAGTACTTC. Amino acid sequence: CAKKGGQETQYF.

The genes are TRBV19 and TRBJ1-1; D is possibly TRBD1 (6 bases). The germline CDR1 and CDR2 sequences are LNHDA and SQIVND (reference sequence). This CDR3 contains 15 residues. Trimming pared 3 bases from V and 6 bases from J, leaving 17 bases between. The CDR3 spells CASSIWKGVEAEAFF. DNA of the CDR3: TGTGCCAGTAGTATCTGGAAGGGGGTCGAGGCTGAAGCTTTCTTT.

This rearrangement joins TRBV7-9 to TRBJ2-2; TRBD1 matches at 9 bases. The V segment lost 6 bases and the J segment 4 bases; nucleotides outside the gene matches: 9. Germline V gives CDR1 SEHNR, CDR2 FQNEAQ (reference sequence). The CDR3 has 16 residues. The CDR3 DNA sequence: TGTGCCAGCAGGTCCGGGACAGGGTCCTTCACCGGGGAGCTGTTTTTT. Amino acid sequence: CASRSGTGSFTGELFF.

The chain employs TRBV4-1 and TRBJ2-1; D uncertain. CDR3 length: 12 residues. V shed 5 bases and J shed 4 bases, with 6 bases lying between them. Germline CDR1 MGHRA, CDR2 YSYEKL. The CDR3 is CASSGIYNEQFF. The CDR3 nucleotides read TGCGCCAGCAGCGGTATTTACAATGAGCAGTTCTTC.

This clone was recorded only once. The DNA for the CDR3 is TGCAGTGCTGATTACAATGAGCAGTTCTTC. This encodes CSADYNEQFF. V usage is TRBV20-1 and J usage is TRBJ2-1; D ambiguous. This CDR3 is 10 amino acids long. The germline V gene encodes CDR1 DFQATT and CDR2 SNEGSKA (reference sequence). Between the trimmed V and J ends, which lost 5 bases and 4 bases, there was a span of 3 bases.